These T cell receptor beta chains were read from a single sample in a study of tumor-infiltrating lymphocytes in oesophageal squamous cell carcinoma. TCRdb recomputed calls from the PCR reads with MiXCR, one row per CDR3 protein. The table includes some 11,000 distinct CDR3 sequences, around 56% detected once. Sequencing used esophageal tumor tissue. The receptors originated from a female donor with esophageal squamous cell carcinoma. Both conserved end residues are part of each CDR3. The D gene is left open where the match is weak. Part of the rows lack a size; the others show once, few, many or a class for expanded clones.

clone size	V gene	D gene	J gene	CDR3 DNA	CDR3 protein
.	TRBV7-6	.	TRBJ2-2	TGTGCCAGCAGCTTAACAGGGAAGGATACCGGGGAGCTGTTTTTT	CASSLTGKDTGELFF
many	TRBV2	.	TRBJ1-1	TGTGCCAGCAGTGGCACAGGTTTGAACACTGAAGCTTTCTTT	CASSGTGLNTEAFF
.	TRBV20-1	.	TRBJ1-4	TGCAGTGCGGCCGACCGGGACAACCCTAATGAAAAACTGTTTTTT	CSAADRDNPNEKLFF
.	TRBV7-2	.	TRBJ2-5	TGTGCCAGCAGCCCCCCAGTTTCGCAGACCCAGTACTTC	CASSPPVSQTQYF
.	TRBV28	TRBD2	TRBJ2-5	TGTGCCAGCAGTACCCGGGGGAGGGAGTACTTC	CASSTRGREYF
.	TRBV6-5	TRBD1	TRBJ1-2	TGTGCCAGCACCCAGCGGACAGGGGAGTCGAGTGGCTACACCTTC	CASTQRTGESSGYTF
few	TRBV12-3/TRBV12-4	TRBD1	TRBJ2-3	TGTGCCAGCAGTCCGGGACAGGGAGTCGGAGCGCAGTATTTT	CASSPGQGVGAQYF
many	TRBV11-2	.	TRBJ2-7	TGTGCCAGCAGAATAACAGGTTCCTCCTACAATGAGCAGTACTTC	CASRITGSSYNEQYF
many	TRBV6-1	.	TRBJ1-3	TGTGCCAGCAGTGAAGCTAGGGGGGGCGGTGGAAACACCATATATTTT	CASSEARGGGGNTIYF
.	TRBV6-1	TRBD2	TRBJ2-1	TGTGCCAGCAGGGAAAGCGGGGCAAGCTCCTACAATGAGCAGTTCTTC	CASRESGASSYNEQFF
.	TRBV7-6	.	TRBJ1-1	TGTGCCAGCAGCCCCCAACAGGGAGAAGCTTTCTTT	CASSPQQGEAFF
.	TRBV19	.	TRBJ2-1	TGTGCCAGTAGTATACCATTCCGGTCGGAGCAGTTCTTC	CASSIPFRSEQFF
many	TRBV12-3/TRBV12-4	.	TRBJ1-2	TGTGCCAGCAGTTTAGGCAGTAACTATGGCTACACCTTC	CASSLGSNYGYTF
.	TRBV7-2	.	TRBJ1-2	TGTGCCAGCAGCGCCCAAACGTCGGGAGGGGGTCGATATGGCTACACCTTC	CASSAQTSGGGRYGYTF
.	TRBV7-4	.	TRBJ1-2	TGTGCCAGCAGCTTAAGTGGAGATGGCTACACCTTC	CASSLSGDGYTF
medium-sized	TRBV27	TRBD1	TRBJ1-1	TGTGCCAGCAGTCCATATATTCGGACAGGGATGATGAACACTGAAGCTTTCTTT	CASSPYIRTGMMNTEAFF
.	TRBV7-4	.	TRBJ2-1	TGTGCCAGCAGGGCCCGGACAGCCGATACGCAGTTCTTC	CASRARTADTQFF
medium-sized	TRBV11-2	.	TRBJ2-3	TGTGCCAGCAGCTCTGCCGGGAGAAACACAGATACGCAGTATTTT	CASSSAGRNTDTQYF
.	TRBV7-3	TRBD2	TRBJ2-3	TGTGCCAGCAGCTCCGGACTAGTAGGAGATACGCAGTATTTT	CASSSGLVGDTQYF
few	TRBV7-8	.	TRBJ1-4	TGTGCCAGCAGCCTGTCCGGGGCAGGCCTCTCCTACGAGCAGTTTTTT	CASSLSGAGLSYEQFF
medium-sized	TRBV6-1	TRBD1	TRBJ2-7	TGTGCCAGCAGTGAAGCCAGGGGGCGCAACTACGAGCAGTACTTC	CASSEARGRNYEQYF
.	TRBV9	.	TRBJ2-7	TGTGCCAGCAGCGTAGATCGGGCGGAACACGGACGGGATTACAATGAGCAGTACTTC	CASSVDRAEHGRDYNEQYF
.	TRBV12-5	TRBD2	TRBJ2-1	TGTGCTAGTGGTTCAAGCGGGGGGGCGTACTTC	CASGSSGGAYF
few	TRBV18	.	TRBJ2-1	TGTGCCAGCTCACTGGGCCCCGGTGAGCAGTTCTTC	CASSLGPGEQFF
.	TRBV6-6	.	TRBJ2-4	TGTGCCAGTGGGCTTGTAGCCAAAAACATTCAGTACTTC	CASGLVAKNIQYF
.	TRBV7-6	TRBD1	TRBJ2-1	TGTGCCAGCAGCTTTGGGACAGCCCGCCGGGAGCAGTTCTTC	CASSFGTARREQFF
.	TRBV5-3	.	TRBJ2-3	TGTGCCAGCAGCTTGGGGGGGACAAGGAGCACAGATACGCAGTATTTT	CASSLGGTRSTDTQYF
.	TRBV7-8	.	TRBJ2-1	TGTGCCAGCAGCTGGGGGGGCGGGACCTCTTACAATGAGCAGTTCTTC	CASSWGGGTSYNEQFF
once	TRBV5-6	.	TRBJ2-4	TGTGCCAGCAGCTCCCCGGACGACGGCTACAATGAGCAGTACTTC	CASSSPDDGYNEQYF
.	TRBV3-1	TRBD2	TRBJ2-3	TGTGCCAGCAGCCACCATAGACTAGCGGGGGAGAGATATACGCAGTATTTT	CASSHHRLAGERYTQYF
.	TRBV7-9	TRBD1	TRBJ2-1	TGTGCCAGCAGCTCTGGGACAGGGATCTACAATGAGCAGTTCTTC	CASSSGTGIYNEQFF
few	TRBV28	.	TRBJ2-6	TGTGCCAGCAGTATAGTGGCTGGGGCCAACGTCCTGACTTTC	CASSIVAGANVLTF
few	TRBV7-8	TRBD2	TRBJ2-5	TGTGCCAGCAGCTTATGGCGGGAGTTGTTAGAGACCCAGTACTTC	CASSLWRELLETQYF
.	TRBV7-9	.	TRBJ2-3	TGTGCCAGCAGCTCCCGCCTCATCAACACAGATACGCAGTATTTT	CASSSRLINTDTQYF
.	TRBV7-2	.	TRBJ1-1	TGTGCCAGCAGCCAGAGGGGGGCGGGGAACACTGAAGCTTTCTTT	CASSQRGAGNTEAFF
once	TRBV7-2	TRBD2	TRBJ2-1	TGTGCCAGCAGCCCAATAGCGGGAAAGGGAGTTGAGCAGTTCTTC	CASSPIAGKGVEQFF
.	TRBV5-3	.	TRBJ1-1	TGTGCCAGCGCGGCCACAGGGTTTACCACTGAAGCTTTCTTT	CASAATGFTTEAFF
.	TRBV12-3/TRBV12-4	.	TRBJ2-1	TGTGCCAGCAGTTACGGCGGGACATCCTACAATGAGCAGTTCTTC	CASSYGGTSYNEQFF
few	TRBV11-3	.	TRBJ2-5	TGTGCCAGCAGCTTCGACGGCGGGACCCAGTACTTC	CASSFDGGTQYF
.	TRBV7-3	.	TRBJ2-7	TGTGCCAGCAGCACCCGGGGTAGCTTCTCCTACAATGAGCAGTACTTC	CASSTRGSFSYNEQYF
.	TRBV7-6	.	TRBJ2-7	TGTGCCAGCAGCTCGCCCCGACCTGGTGACGAGCAGTACTTC	CASSSPRPGDEQYF
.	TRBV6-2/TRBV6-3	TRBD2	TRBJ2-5	TGTGCCAGCACCTCTCTCCGGGAGGGACGAGAGACCCAGTACTTC	CASTSLREGRETQYF
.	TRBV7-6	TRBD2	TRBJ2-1	TGTGCCAGCACCGAGCCGCCCGGGACTAGCGGGCCGTACAATGAGCAGTTCTTC	CASTEPPGTSGPYNEQFF
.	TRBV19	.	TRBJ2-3	TGTGCCAGTAGTAGGTACAGCCGCACAGATACGCAGTATTTT	CASSRYSRTDTQYF
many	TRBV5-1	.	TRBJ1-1	TGCGCCAGCAGCCAATCACCGGGCACTGAAGCTTTCTTT	CASSQSPGTEAFF
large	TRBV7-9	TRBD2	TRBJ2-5	TGTGCCAGCAGCGCGGGGGACCAAGAGACCCAGTACTTC	CASSAGDQETQYF
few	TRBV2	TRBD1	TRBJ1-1	TGTGCCAGCAGTGACGTAAGGGACAGCAATATGAACACTGAAGCTTTCTTT	CASSDVRDSNMNTEAFF
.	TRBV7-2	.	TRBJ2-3	TGTGCCAGCAGCTTAGAGGTCGAGCAGCCAGATACGCAGTATTTT	CASSLEVEQPDTQYF
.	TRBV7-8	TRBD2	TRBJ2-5	TGTGCCAGCAGCGAGAGGACTAGCTACCCCACGGAGACCCAGTACTTC	CASSERTSYPTETQYF
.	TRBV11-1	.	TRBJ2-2	TGTGCCAGCAGGTCTGGCCGGAGCACCGGGGAGCTGTTTTTT	CASRSGRSTGELFF
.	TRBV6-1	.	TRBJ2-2	TGTGCCAGCAGTGAGGGGCGGGGAAACACCGGGGAGCTGTTTTTT	CASSEGRGNTGELFF
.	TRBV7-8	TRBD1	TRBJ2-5	TGTGCCAGCAGCTCCATACGGGACAGGGGGTTCTGGGAGACCCAGTACTTC	CASSSIRDRGFWETQYF
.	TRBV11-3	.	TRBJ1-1	TGTGCCAGCAGCTTCAGGACCTTCTTT	CASSFRTFF
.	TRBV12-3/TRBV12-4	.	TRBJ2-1	TGTGCCAGCAGTTCCCTCGTCACGGGCGGGGAGCAGTTCTTC	CASSSLVTGGEQFF
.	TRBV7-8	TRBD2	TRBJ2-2	TGTGCCAGCGCCCCGGAGGGCCTAGCGGCGAACACCGGGGAGCTGTTTTTT	CASAPEGLAANTGELFF
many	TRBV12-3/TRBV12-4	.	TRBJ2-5	TGTGCCAGCAGTTTAACAGGGAAAAAAGAGACCCAGTACTTC	CASSLTGKKETQYF
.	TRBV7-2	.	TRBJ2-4	TGTGCCAGCAGCTTAGCACAGTTAGACATTCAGTACTTC	CASSLAQLDIQYF